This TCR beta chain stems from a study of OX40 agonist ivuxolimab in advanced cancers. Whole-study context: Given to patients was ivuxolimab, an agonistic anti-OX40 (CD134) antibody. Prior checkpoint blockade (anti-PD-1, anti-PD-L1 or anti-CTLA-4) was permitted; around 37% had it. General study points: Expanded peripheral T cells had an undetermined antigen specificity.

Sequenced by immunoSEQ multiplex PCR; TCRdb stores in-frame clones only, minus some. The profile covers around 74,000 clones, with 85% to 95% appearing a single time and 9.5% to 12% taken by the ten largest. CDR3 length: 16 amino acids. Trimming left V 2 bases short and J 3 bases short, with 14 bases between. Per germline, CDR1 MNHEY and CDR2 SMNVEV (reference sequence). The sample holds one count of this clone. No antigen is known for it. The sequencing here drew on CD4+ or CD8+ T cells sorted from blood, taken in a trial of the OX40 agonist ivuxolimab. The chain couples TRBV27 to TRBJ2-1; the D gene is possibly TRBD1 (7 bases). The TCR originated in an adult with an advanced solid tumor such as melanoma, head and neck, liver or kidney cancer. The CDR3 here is CASSLGVQGGYNEQFF. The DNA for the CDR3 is TGTGCCAGCAGTTTAGGGGTTCAGGGGGGCTACAATGAGCAGTTCTTC.